A selection of T cell receptor beta chains follows, all from one sample in a study of cytomegalovirus exposure and HLA in healthy donors. The table came from immunoSEQ multiplex PCR; TCRdb's copy has only in-frame clones and leaves some out. The table shows some 270,000 clones, with 80% occurring only once. Sequencing was carried out using PBMCs. The receptors come from a girl aged 2-10 years in good health and CMV-seronegative. The CDR3 runs from the conserved cysteine through the conserved F or W. A D gene is named only where the DNA matches it firmly.

j_call v_call d_call cdr3_nt cdr3_aa
TRBJ2-2 TRBV14 TRBD1 TGTGCCAGCAGCCAATGGGACAGGGAAAACACCGGGGAGCTGTTTTTT CASSQWDRENTGELFF
TRBJ1-2 TRBV27 - TGTGCCAGCAGTTTCGGAGGGGAGAGTGGCTACACCTTC CASSFGGESGYTF
TRBJ2-2 TRBV7-3 TRBD2 TGTGCCAGCAGCGTCAGCGGGAGGAACACCGGGGAGCTGTTTTTT CASSVSGRNTGELFF
TRBJ1-1 TRBV18 TRBD1 TGTGCCAGCCTTCGACAGGGTTGGGGATTTTCCACTGAAGCTTTCTTT CASLRQGWGFSTEAFF
TRBJ2-7 TRBV9 TRBD1 TGTGCCAGCAGCGTAGGAGGGGGCGGATACGAGCAGTACTTC CASSVGGGGYEQYF
TRBJ2-7 TRBV5-1 TRBD1 TGCGCCAGCAGCTTCAATTTAAGGGGACAGGGTACAGACGAGCAGTACTTC CASSFNLRGQGTDEQYF
TRBJ2-3 TRBV6-5 - TGTGCCAGCAGTTACTCAGGGGTTGTGCGAGATACGCAGTATTTT CASSYSGVVRDTQYF
TRBJ2-1 TRBV7-9 - TGTGCCAGCAGCCCGGGACTGGGCCTCAATGAGCAGTTCTTC CASSPGLGLNEQFF
TRBJ2-2 TRBV7-8 TRBD2 TGTGCCAGCAGCTTACTAAGGAGCGGGAGCAAACTTTTTAACACCGGGGAGCTGTTTTTT CASSLLRSGSKLFNTGELFF
TRBJ1-2 TRBV28 TRBD1 TGTGCCAGCAGTTTCCTGGGACAGGACTATGGCTACACCTTC CASSFLGQDYGYTF